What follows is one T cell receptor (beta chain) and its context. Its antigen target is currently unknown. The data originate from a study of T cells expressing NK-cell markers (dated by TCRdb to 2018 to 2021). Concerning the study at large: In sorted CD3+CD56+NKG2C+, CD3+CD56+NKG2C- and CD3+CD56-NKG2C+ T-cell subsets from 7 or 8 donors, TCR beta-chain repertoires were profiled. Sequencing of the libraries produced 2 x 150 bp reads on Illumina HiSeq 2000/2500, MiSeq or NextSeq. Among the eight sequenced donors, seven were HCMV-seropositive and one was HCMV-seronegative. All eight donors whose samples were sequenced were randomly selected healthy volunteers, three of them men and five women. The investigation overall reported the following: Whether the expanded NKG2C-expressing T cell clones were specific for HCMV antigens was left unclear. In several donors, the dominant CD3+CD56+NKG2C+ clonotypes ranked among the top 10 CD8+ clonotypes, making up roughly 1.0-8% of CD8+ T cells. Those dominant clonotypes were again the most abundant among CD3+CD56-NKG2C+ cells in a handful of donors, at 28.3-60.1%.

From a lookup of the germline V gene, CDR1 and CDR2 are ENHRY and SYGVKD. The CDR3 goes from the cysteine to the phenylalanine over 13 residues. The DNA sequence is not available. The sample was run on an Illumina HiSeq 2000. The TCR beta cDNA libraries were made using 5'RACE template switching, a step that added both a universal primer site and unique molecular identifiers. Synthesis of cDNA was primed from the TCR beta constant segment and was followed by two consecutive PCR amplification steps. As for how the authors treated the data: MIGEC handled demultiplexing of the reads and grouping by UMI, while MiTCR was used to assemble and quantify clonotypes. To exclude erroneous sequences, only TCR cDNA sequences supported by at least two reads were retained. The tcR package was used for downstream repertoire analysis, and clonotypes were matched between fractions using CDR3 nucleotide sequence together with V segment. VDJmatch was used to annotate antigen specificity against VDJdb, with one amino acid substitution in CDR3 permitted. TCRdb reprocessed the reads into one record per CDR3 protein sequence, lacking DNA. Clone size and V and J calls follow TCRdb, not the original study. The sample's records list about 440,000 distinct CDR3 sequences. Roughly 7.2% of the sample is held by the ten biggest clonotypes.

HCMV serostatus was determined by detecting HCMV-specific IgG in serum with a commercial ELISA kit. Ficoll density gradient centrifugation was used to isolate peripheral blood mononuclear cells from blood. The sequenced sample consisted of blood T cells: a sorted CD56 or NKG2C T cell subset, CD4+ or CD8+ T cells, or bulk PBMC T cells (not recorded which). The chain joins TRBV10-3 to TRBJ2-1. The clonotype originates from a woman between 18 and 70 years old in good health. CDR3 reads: CAISGPGDNEQFF.